A selection of T cell receptor beta chains follows, all from one sample in a study of shared clonotypes between healthy human individuals. This table comes from immunoSEQ multiplex PCR, and its TCRdb copy is limited to in-frame clones, with some not included. The sample lists 1.6 million or so clones, approximately 98.5% occurring once. Material for sequencing was naive CD4+ T cells sorted from blood. The receptor set was obtained from a man under 40 in good health. The CDR3 runs from the conserved cysteine through the conserved F or W. A D gene is named only where the DNA matches it firmly. Size is stated for part of the rows, as once, few or many counts, or as a class when the clone is expanded.

J gene | V gene | clone size | D gene | CDR3 protein | CDR3 DNA
TRBJ2-2 | TRBV5-4 | - | TRBD2 | CASSWGRTSGFGELFF | TGTGCCAGCAGCTGGGGGAGGACTAGCGGATTCGGGGAGCTGTTTTTT
TRBJ2-7 | TRBV10-3 | once | TRBD1 | CAIRPNPGQGYTYEQYF | TGTGCCATCAGACCTAACCCGGGACAGGGGTACACCTACGAGCAGTACTTC
TRBJ2-7 | TRBV18 | - | - | CASSPLGPINGEQYF | TGTGCCAGCTCACCTCTGGGACCGATCAATGGAGAGCAGTACTTC
TRBJ2-3 | TRBV29-1 | - | - | CSVEGPGTDTQYF | TGCAGCGTTGAAGGGCCAGGGACAGATACGCAGTATTTT
TRBJ2-1 | TRBV5-4 | - | TRBD2 | CASSAGRGDEQFF | TGTGCCAGCAGCGCCGGACGGGGGGATGAGCAGTTCTTC
TRBJ2-7 | TRBV6-5 | - | - | CASSYSKSRGYEQYF | TGTGCCAGCAGTTACTCGAAATCTCGTGGTTACGAGCAGTACTTC
TRBJ2-3 | TRBV18 | - | - | CASSPSRSGAARDTQYF | TGTGCCAGCTCACCAAGCCGTAGCGGAGCGGCCAGAGATACGCAGTATTTT
TRBJ2-1 | TRBV7-9 | - | - | CASSPDGGILNEQFF | TGTGCCAGCAGCCCCGATGGGGGGATTCTGAACGAGCAGTTCTTC
TRBJ2-3 | TRBV6-5 | - | - | CASSGLDTQYF | TGTGCCAGCAGTGGTTTAGATACGCAGTATTTT
TRBJ2-7 | TRBV11-2 | - | TRBD1 | CASSLRDSSYEQYF | TGTGCCAGCAGCCTCCGGGACAGCTCCTACGAGCAGTACTTC
TRBJ1-2 | TRBV6-1 | - | - | CASSEQGRLVYGYTF | TGTGCCAGCAGTGAACAGGGGCGCTTGGTCTATGGCTACACCTTC
TRBJ2-3 | TRBV2 | - | - | CAIVGGVRGTDTQYF | TGTGCCATCGTGGGTGGGGTCCGTGGTACAGATACGCAGTATTTT
TRBJ1-5 | TRBV29-1 | - | - | CSVGVSGNQPQHF | TGCAGCGTTGGGGTCTCTGGCAATCAGCCCCAGCATTTT
TRBJ2-7 | TRBV7-2 | once | TRBD1 | CASSLAPGQVTYEQYF | TGTGCCAGCAGCTTAGCACCGGGACAGGTTACCTACGAGCAGTACTTC
TRBJ1-5 | TRBV19 | - | TRBD1 | CASSRQGQSQPQHF | TGTGCCAGCAGTCGACAGGGGCAATCACAGCCCCAGCATTTT
TRBJ1-2 | TRBV10-3 | once | - | CAISESGLGYGYTF | TGTGCCATCAGTGAGTCGGGACTGGGATATGGCTACACCTTC
TRBJ2-1 | TRBV5-1 | - | - | CASSLEVYNEQFF | TGCGCCAGCAGCTTGGAAGTATACAATGAGCAGTTCTTC
TRBJ2-3 | TRBV9 | - | - | CASSVVDGDTDTQYF | TGTGCCAGCAGCGTAGTGGATGGGGACACAGATACGCAGTATTTT
TRBJ2-1 | TRBV7-9 | - | - | CASSLEQGLPYNEQFF | TGTGCCAGCAGCTTAGAACAGGGACTACCTTACAATGAGCAGTTCTTC
TRBJ1-5 | TRBV2 | - | - | CASSEVARVSNQPQHF | TGTGCCAGCAGTGAAGTAGCCAGGGTGAGCAATCAGCCCCAGCATTTT
TRBJ2-3 | TRBV5-1 | once | TRBD2 | CASSARGAGDLSDTQYF | TGCGCCAGCAGCGCACGGGGAGCGGGAGATTTGTCAGATACGCAGTATTTT
TRBJ2-3 | TRBV9 | - | - | CASSVGAGDTQYF | TGTGCCAGCAGCGTAGGGGCGGGAGATACGCAGTATTTT
TRBJ2-5 | TRBV7-6 | once | - | CASRGLTRQETQYF | TGTGCCAGCAGAGGACTAACCCGACAAGAGACCCAGTACTTC
TRBJ2-3 | TRBV5-4 | - | - | CASSFGGSSTDTQYF | TGTGCCAGCAGCTTTGGCGGGTCTAGCACAGATACGCAGTATTTT
TRBJ2-1 | TRBV11-3 | - | TRBD2 | CASSLGLAGGPLEEQFF | TGTGCCAGCAGCTTAGGCCTAGCGGGAGGCCCCTTGGAGGAGCAGTTCTTC
TRBJ2-7 | TRBV18 | - | TRBD1 | CASSLDRVQSYEQYF | TGTGCCAGCTCACTCGACAGGGTTCAGAGCTACGAGCAGTACTTC
TRBJ1-2 | TRBV6-5 | once | - | CASSYAGGADYGYTF | TGTGCCAGCAGTTACGCGGGGGGCGCTGACTATGGCTACACCTTC
TRBJ2-7 | TRBV27 | - | TRBD1 | CASSETGGGIEQYF | TGTGCCAGCAGTGAGACAGGGGGAGGGATCGAGCAGTACTTC
TRBJ1-2 | TRBV7-2 | once | - | CASSPRRSTNYGYTF | TGTGCCAGCAGCCCCAGGAGGAGTACTAACTATGGCTACACCTTC
TRBJ2-7 | TRBV7-2 | - | TRBD2 | CASSFGGRSYEQYF | TGTGCCAGCAGCTTTGGCGGGAGGTCCTACGAGCAGTACTTC
TRBJ2-2 | TRBV27 | - | - | CASSLSVGELFF | TGTGCCAGCAGTTTATCAGTCGGGGAGCTGTTTTTT
TRBJ2-7 | TRBV29-1 | - | - | CSVRQNNYEQYF | TGCAGCGTCAGACAGAATAACTACGAGCAGTACTTC
TRBJ2-1 | TRBV5-6 | - | - | CASSLDGYNEQFF | TGTGCCAGCAGCTTGGACGGATACAATGAGCAGTTCTTC
TRBJ2-2 | TRBV9 | - | - | CASSRFTNTGELFF | TGTGCCAGCAGTAGGTTCACGAACACCGGGGAGCTGTTTTTT
TRBJ2-3 | TRBV6-1 | - | TRBD2 | CASSLAESSTDTQYF | TGTGCCAGCAGCCTAGCGGAGAGTAGCACAGATACGCAGTATTTT
TRBJ1-3 | TRBV6-1 | - | - | CASSGGTFGNTIYF | TGTGCCAGCAGTGGGGGGACTTTCGGAAACACCATATATTTT
TRBJ2-3 | TRBV18 | - | - | CASSPEQGDTQYF | TGTGCCAGCTCACCGGAGCAGGGAGATACGCAGTATTTT
TRBJ1-4 | TRBV6-5 | - | - | CASSYSPRSNEKLFF | TGTGCCAGCAGTTACTCTCCCAGATCTAATGAAAAACTGTTTTTT
TRBJ2-1 | TRBV18 | - | TRBD1 | CASSLSWDRSYNEQFF | TGTGCCAGCTCTCTGAGTTGGGACAGGAGCTACAATGAGCAGTTCTTC
TRBJ2-1 | TRBV6-5 | - | - | CASSSHVRVLKGEQFF | TGTGCCAGCAGTTCACATGTTAGGGTCCTCAAAGGTGAGCAGTTCTTC
TRBJ2-7 | TRBV27 | - | - | CASSSTTSTRYEQYF | TGTGCCAGCAGTTCCACTACTAGCACGCGGTACGAGCAGTACTTC
TRBJ2-5 | TRBV6-1 | - | - | CASSEVLTRRETQYF | TGTGCCAGCAGTGAAGTTTTGACAAGGCGAGAGACCCAGTACTTC
TRBJ2-3 | TRBV7-9 | - | TRBD2 | CASSQLAGVVTQYF | TGTGCCAGCAGCCAACTAGCGGGCGTGGTTACGCAGTATTTT
TRBJ2-3 | TRBV5-1 | - | TRBD2 | CASSLLAGGSDTQYF | TGCGCCAGCAGCTTACTAGCGGGAGGTTCAGATACGCAGTATTTT
TRBJ1-4 | TRBV10-2 | once | - | CASSSNEKLFF | TGCGCCAGCAGCAGTAATGAAAAACTGTTTTTT
TRBJ1-1 | TRBV2 | - | - | CASSRPVGGRDTEAFF | TGTGCCAGCTCAAGGCCCGTGGGGGGGCGCGACACTGAAGCTTTCTTT
TRBJ1-4 | TRBV9 | - | - | CASSFGAATNEKLFF | TGTGCCAGCAGCTTTGGTGCCGCAACTAATGAAAAACTGTTTTTT
TRBJ1-2 | TRBV29-1 | - | TRBD1 | CSVGQGVYGYTF | TGCAGCGTTGGACAGGGGGTTTATGGCTACACCTTC
TRBJ2-3 | TRBV6-5 | - | - | CASSYGPFTDTQYF | TGTGCCAGCAGTTACGGACCCTTCACAGATACGCAGTATTTT
TRBJ2-7 | TRBV11-2 | - | TRBD1 | CASSLRTGATPALYEQYF | TGTGCCAGCAGCCTAAGGACAGGGGCCACTCCCGCCCTCTACGAGCAGTACTTC
TRBJ2-7 | TRBV10-1 | few | TRBD1 | CASSRGQGEQYF | TGCGCCAGCAGCAGGGGACAGGGCGAGCAGTACTTC
TRBJ2-7 | TRBV28 | - | - | CASSSVTRTYEQYF | TGTGCCAGCAGTTCAGTGACTAGGACCTACGAGCAGTACTTC
TRBJ1-1 | TRBV7-2 | once | - | CASSLSGNTEAFF | TGTGCCAGCAGCCTTTCGGGGAACACTGAAGCTTTCTTT
TRBJ2-1 | TRBV14 | - | TRBD2 | CASSHVAGGKQFF | TGTGCCAGCAGCCACGTGGCGGGAGGGAAGCAGTTCTTC
TRBJ2-2 | TRBV9 | - | TRBD2 | CASSVGGLAGPGELFF | TGTGCCAGCAGCGTAGGGGGACTAGCGGGACCCGGGGAGCTGTTTTTT
TRBJ2-1 | TRBV18 | - | - | CASSPWQGNEQFF | TGTGCCAGCTCACCATGGCAGGGAAATGAGCAGTTCTTC
TRBJ1-4 | TRBV30 | - | - | CAWSVGGGRTNEKLFF | TGTGCCTGGAGTGTGGGTGGGGGTCGGACTAATGAAAAACTGTTTTTT
TRBJ2-1 | TRBV28 | - | TRBD2 | CASSRNLFGTSSYNEQFF | TGTGCCAGCAGCCGTAATCTCTTCGGGACTAGCAGTTACAATGAGCAGTTCTTC
TRBJ2-3 | TRBV20-1 | - | TRBD1 | CSARGTGRQYF | TGCAGTGCTAGAGGGACAGGGCGGCAGTATTTT
TRBJ2-1 | TRBV28 | - | - | CASSSPGADEQFF | TGTGCCAGCAGTTCACCGGGGGCAGATGAGCAGTTCTTC